What follows are 10 T cell receptor beta chains derived from one specimen sequenced in a study of PD-L1 blockade in urothelial cancer (dated by TCRdb to 2016 to 2017). What this sample's time point label stands for: pretreatment peripheral blood. Library generation was performed with the immunoSEQ multiplex PCR assay. The table comes from immuneACCESS by way of TCRdb, which keeps in-frame sequences with V and J called. Part of the clones is missing from these tables; in studies checked, under half for an unresolved V gene and the rest for unknown reasons. The sample table shows 45,000 to 60,000 clones, and approximately 78% are seen once. Together, the top ten hold 1.5% to 2% of the sample. Sequenced here: PBMCs, sampled around atezolizumab (anti-PD-L1) treatment. Receptor source: a man in his forties or fifties with urothelial cancer.

The chain combines TRBV15 with TRBJ1-6, with 7 bases lining up with TRBD1. This CDR3 has 16 residues. Per the germline V gene, CDR1 is LNHNV and CDR2 is YYDKDF (reference sequence). V shed 4 bases, J shed 6 bases, and the junction held 9 bases outside the gene matches. The CDR3 spells CATSNPSTGVNSPLHF. CDR3 coding DNA: TGTGCCACCAGCAACCCTTCTACAGGGGTTAATTCACCCCTCCACTTT.

This chain links TRBV27 with TRBJ2-6; no clear D. This CDR3 has 13 amino acids. Per germline, CDR1 MNHEY and CDR2 SMNVEV (reference sequence). V lost 5 bases, J lost 4 bases, and 6 bases lay in between. The CDR3 region has the DNA TGTGCCAGCAGTCCTCCCGGGGCCAACGTCCTGACTTTC. Translating gives CASSPPGANVLTF.

This clone was seen only a few times. The rearrangement uses TRBV19 and TRBJ1-4; D unclear. CDR3 length equals 16 residues. Trimming removed 7 bases at V and 7 bases at J, with 22 bases between. Germline assignment: CDR1 LNHDA and CDR2 SQIVND (reference sequence). The CDR3: CASTPVGRGFGEKLFF. The CDR3 DNA follows: TGTGCCAGTACCCCGGTTGGTAGAGGTTTTGGTGAAAAACTGTTTTTT.

The chain combines TRBV5-1 with TRBJ1-5; D is undetermined. Germline lookup yields CDR1 SGHRS and CDR2 YFSETQ. This CDR3 spans 15 amino acids. The V and J ends lost 0 bases and 3 bases respectively, with 10 bases between them. The CDR3 nucleotides are TGCGCCAGCAGCTTGGAAGGAGGAACCAATCAGCCCCAGCATTTT. The encoded protein is CASSLEGGTNQPQHF.

CDR3 coding DNA: TGCGCCAGCAGCGGCGTTTCGAGGGAACCCAAAAACATTCAGTACTTC. Translation gives CASSGVSREPKNIQYF. The gene calls are TRBV5-1 and TRBJ2-4; possible D gene TRBD2, 5 bases. The CDR3 is 16 amino acids. CDR1 and CDR2 from the germline V gene are SGHRS and YFSETQ. V was trimmed by 4 bases and J by 2 bases, leaving 16 bases between them.

The V and J genes are TRBV29-1 and TRBJ1-4; D is perhaps TRBD1 (5 bases). This CDR3 region has 13 residues. Trimming stripped 6 bases from V and 2 bases from J, with 10 bases between. In germline, CDR1 is SQVTM, CDR2 ANQGSEA. The CDR3 DNA follows: TGCAGCGTCCACGCAGGGACTAATGAAAAACTGTTTTTT. Translated: CSVHAGTNEKLFF.

The chain is built from TRBV6-1 and TRBJ1-2; TRBD1 agrees at 7 bases. The CDR3 loop spans 16 amino acids. The V segment lost 1 base and the J segment 1 base; nucleotides outside the gene matches: 6. In germline, CDR1 is MNHNS, CDR2 SASEGT. CDR3 loop: CASSEGPWDSNYGYTF. In DNA form, the CDR3 reads TGTGCCAGCAGTGAAGGCCCTTGGGACAGTAACTATGGCTACACCTTC.

V usage is TRBV2 and J usage is TRBJ2-3, with 8 bases identical to TRBD2. CDR1 and CDR2 from the germline V gene are SNHLY and FYNNEI. The CDR3 totals 14 residues. With 8 bases clipped from V and 4 bases from J, the junction kept 8 bases outside the gene matches. This CDR3 is CASSSSGSADTQYF. CDR3 DNA sequence: TGTGCCAGCTCTTCCAGCGGGAGTGCAGATACGCAGTATTTT. Filled out from reference TRBV2 and TRBJ2-3, the complete variable domain reads EPEVTQTPSHQVTQMGQEVILRCVPISNHLYFYWYRQILGQKVEFLVSFYNNEISEKSEIFDDQFSVERPDGSNFTLKIRSTKLEDSAMYFCASSSSGSADTQYFGPGTRLTVL.

The V and J genes are TRBV11-2 and TRBJ1-2; no clear D gene. The length of the CDR3 is 13 residues. V gave up 1 base and J gave up 6 bases, with 9 bases separating them. CDR1 and CDR2 (germline): SGHAT, FQNNGV. The CDR3 here is CASSLGLRHGYTF. In DNA, the CDR3 is TGTGCCAGCAGCTTAGGGTTGCGGCATGGCTACACCTTC.

This chain uses TRBV5-8 with TRBJ2-7; the D gene is possibly TRBD2 (6 bases). Germline CDR1 and CDR2: SGHTS and YDEGEE. The CDR3 consists of 16 residues. V lost 1 base, J lost 0 bases, and 14 bases lay in between. The DNA of the CDR3 is TGTGCCAGCAGCTTGCGGGGCGGGATCCCCTCCTACGAGCAGTACTTC. Translating gives CASSLRGGIPSYEQYF.